This TCR beta chain appears in the sequencing data of a study of Ad26.COV2.S vaccination and SARS-CoV-2 variants (dated by TCRdb to the early 2020s). Notes on the research overall: Donors in the vaccine arm were drawn from COV1001, a phase I-IIa trial of Ad26.COV2.S in healthy adults that was multicentre, randomized, double-blind and placebo-controlled. Trial participants were randomized into five groups of five: low-dose or high-dose Ad26.COV2.S given once or twice, or placebo on both occasions. A total of around 32 samples were included in the TCR-sequenced set, comprising 19 Ad26.COV2.S vaccine recipients, 5 placebo recipients and 8 SARS-CoV-2 convalescent individuals. TCRbeta repertoire sequencing served as the tool for gauging how specific and how broad the SARS-CoV-2-reactive T cell receptors were following Ad26.COV2.S vaccination. Dosing of Ad26.COV2.S was intramuscular, at either 5x10^10 or 1x10^11 viral particles, delivered as one shot or as two shots spaced 56 days apart. Investigators did not know the trial group allocation while performing experiments and assessing outcomes.

The immunoSEQ Assay was used to sequence TCRbeta CDR3 regions. After extraction, genomic DNA underwent amplification by bias-controlled multiplex PCR, followed by high-throughput sequencing. The paper's processing steps were these. Collapsing and filtering of sequences were performed to quantify the absolute abundance of each unique TCRbeta CDR3 region. T cell fraction was estimated by normalizing TCRbeta template counts to usable DNA, which was measured by amplifying reference genes present in all nucleated cells. Repertoire TCRs were annotated as SARS-CoV-2-specific when V gene, CDR3 amino acid sequence and J gene were exactly matched to a known reactive TCR set. The reference SARS-CoV-2 TCR set came from MIRA and was filtered for enrichment in COVID-19-positive ImmuneCODE repertoires, removing public or cross-reactive TCRs. Based on the MIRA antigens, annotated TCRs were further analysed at the level of specific ORF or position within ORF. Breadth was defined as annotated unique rearrangements over total unique productive rearrangements; depth was the summed frequency of those rearrangements. Two-sided Wilcoxon rank-sum tests were used to compare TCR breadth between groups. This immuneACCESS table, as held by TCRdb, lists in-frame sequences with V and J called but not all clones. Of the missing ones, under half trace to an unresolved V gene in checked studies; the others have no known cause. V and J calls and clone size are as listed in that table; D and trimming were resolved from the DNA. The table for this sample lists around 340,000 clones; around 89% of them were counted only once. Roughly 4.8% of the sample is held by the ten biggest clonotypes.

Sample treatment or condition, as interpreted from the label and publication: around 19 received Ad26.COV2.S at low or high dose, single or two shots; a few received placebo; per-sample allocation not given. For vaccine and placebo recipients, the sequenced repertoires came from samples collected on day 63 after the first injection. In Cohort 1b, fewer than 30 adults aged 18-55 years were enrolled at a single site in Boston, USA, between 29 July and 7 August 2020. As a vaccine, Ad26.COV2.S was a replication-incompetent adenovirus type 26 vector that expressed a prefusion-stabilized SARS-CoV-2 spike protein derived from the original Wuhan strain. In the germline V gene, CDR1 corresponds to MNHEY and CDR2 to SVGAGI. V is reduced by 5 bases and J by 0 bases, leaving a spacing of 11 bases between them. The CDR3 contains 15 residues, cysteine and phenylalanine counted. The CDR3 DNA has 45 bases and is translated from base 1.

What the study reported, not specific to this receptor: Comparable non-spike TCR breadth was observed between vaccine and placebo recipients, consistent with only spike being contained in the vaccine. Substantial breadth of spike-specific CD8+ and CD4+ T cell responses was reported after vaccination. The study was not powered for comparison of responses between vaccine doses or regimens. Compared with placebo recipients, Ad26.COV2.S recipients showed higher spike-specific TCR breadth (P = 0.0014). According to the authors, total T cell responses may have been underestimated by the TCR breadth and depth analyses.

This clone showed up just once. It has no known antigen specificity. No base quality values were provided; no much bigger clone lies one nucleotide off. The rearrangement combines TRBV6-5 with TRBJ1-3; no D segment can be confidently identified. The sequence was obtained from a person aged 18-65 years who received the Ad26.COV2.S COVID-19 vaccine or a placebo. The source was peripheral blood, collected in a trial of Ad26.COV2.S vaccine versus placebo. The DNA reads as follows: TGTGCCAGCAGTATGGACGGAAGCTCTGGAAACACCATATATTTT. This is translated as CASSMDGSSGNTIYF.